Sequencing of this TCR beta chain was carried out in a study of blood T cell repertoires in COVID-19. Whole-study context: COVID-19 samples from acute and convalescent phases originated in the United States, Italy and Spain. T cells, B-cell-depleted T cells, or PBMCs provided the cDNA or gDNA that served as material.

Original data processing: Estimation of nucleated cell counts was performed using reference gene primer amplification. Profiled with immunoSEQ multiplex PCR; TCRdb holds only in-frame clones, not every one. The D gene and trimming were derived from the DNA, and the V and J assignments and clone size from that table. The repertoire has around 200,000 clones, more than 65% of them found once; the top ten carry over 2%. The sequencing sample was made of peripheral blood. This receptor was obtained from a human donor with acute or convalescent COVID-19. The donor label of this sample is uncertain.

CDR3 coding DNA: TGTGCCTGGAGTGTACACGGCGGGAGTGAAACCGGGGAGCTGTTTTTT. Translated: CAWSVHGGSETGELFF. The genes are TRBV30 and TRBJ2-2, with TRBD2 matching over 7 bases. From germline, CDR1 is GTSNPN and CDR2 SVGIG (reference sequence). The CDR3 length is 16 residues. After removal of 0 bases from V and 5 bases from J, the junction contained 9 bases not matched to a gene.